Below are 26 T cell receptor beta chains sequenced from a single sample in a study of shared clonotypes between healthy human individuals. TCRdb keeps only in-frame clones here, not all; method: immunoSEQ multiplex PCR. Of about 1.1 million clones listed, approximately 80% were seen once; the top ten hold approximately 0.95%. Sequenced: memory CD4+ T cells from PBMCs. The subset here: CD45RA-negative fraction. The receptor source for this set is a man in his late teens or twenties in good health. Some clones in this sample may be carry-over from other donors' samples.

As to this clone: A clone one base away is much larger, so this may be a read error. The chain carries TRBV5-6 and TRBJ2-2, with TRBD1 matching over 8 bases. The better agreement between TRBJ1-1 and the DNA end casts doubt on the J call. Germline V gene data show CDR1 as SGHDT and CDR2 as YYEEEE. This CDR3 is 15 amino acids long. CDR3 sequence: CASSLLQGVGTEAFF. The DNA for the CDR3 is TGTGCCAGCAGCTTATTACAGGGGGTTGGGACTGAAGCTTTCTTT.

The sample holds many counts of this clone. The chain is built from TRBV19 and TRBJ1-1; D is perhaps TRBD1 (5 bases). This CDR3 region has 15 residues. Trimming took off 5 bases at V and 4 bases at J, with 17 bases between the two ends. The germline V gene encodes CDR1 LNHDA and CDR2 SQIVND (reference sequence). CDR3 protein: CASSPLTVGGTEAFF. The CDR3 coding sequence is TGTGCCAGTAGTCCCCTGACAGTGGGAGGCACTGAAGCTTTCTTT. The full variable domain, rest sourced from reference TRBV19 and TRBJ1-1, is DGGITQSPKYLFRKEGQNVTLSCEQNLNHDAMYWYRQDPGQGLRLIYYSQIVNDFQKGDIAEGYSVSREKKESFPLTVTSAQKNPTAFYLCASSPLTVGGTEAFFGQGTRLTVV.

V usage is TRBV2 and J usage is TRBJ1-4, with D perhaps TRBD1 (5 bases). The V gene lost 4 bases and the J gene lost 7 bases, with 10 bases spanning the gap. CDR1 SNHLY and CDR2 FYNNEI come from the germline V gene. The CDR3 spans 13 residues. This CDR3 is CASSGGLGEKLFF. The CDR3 DNA is TGTGCCAGCAGTGGGGGGTTGGGTGAAAAACTGTTTTTT.

Here the CDR3 DNA reads TGCAGCGTTGACGGGAAAGAGACCCAGTACTTC. Translation: CSVDGKETQYF. The chain recombines TRBV29-1 with TRBJ2-5; maybe TRBD2 (5 bases). The CDR3 covers 11 residues. Germline-derived CDR1 and CDR2 are SQVTM and ANQGSEA. V was trimmed by 3 bases and J by 3 bases, leaving 5 bases between them.

The chain couples TRBV12-5 to TRBJ1-2; maybe TRBD1 (6 bases). The germline gives CDR1 LGHNT, CDR2 FRNRAP. This CDR3 spans 19 amino acids. Trimming took 0 bases from V and 3 from J, leaving 23 bases between them. CDR3 amino acids: CASGLVLYPPTGTDYGYTF. The CDR3 DNA sequence: TGTGCTAGTGGTTTGGTTCTATACCCCCCGACAGGCACCGACTATGGCTACACCTTC.

The CDR3 nucleotides read TGTGCCAGCCAACCGGGACGTAACAGGGATGAGCAGTTCTTC. Translation gives CASQPGRNRDEQFF. The J gene is TRBJ2-1, the V gene TRBV5-5; D perhaps matches TRBD1 (6 bases). V was shortened by 7 bases and J by 8 bases, with 19 bases between the two germline ends. The CDR3 totals 14 residues. Germline V lookup: CDR1 SGHKS, CDR2 YYEKEE (reference sequence).

V is TRBV6-1 and J is TRBJ1-2, with 9 bases aligning to TRBD1. The CDR3 is 14 amino acids. J gave up 8 bases and V 6 bases, and 10 bases lay outside the gene matches. Germline assignment: CDR1 MNHNS and CDR2 SASEGT. CDR3 DNA: TGTGCCAGCAGGTCGACAGGGGGGGTAGACGGCTACACCTTC. The encoded protein is CASRSTGGVDGYTF.

This sequence joins TRBV5-1 and TRBJ2-1; 7 bases agree with TRBD2. The CDR3 is 13 amino acids. Germline trimming cut 4 bases from V and 8 bases from J; bases unmatched to any gene: 6. Per the germline V gene, CDR1 is SGHRS and CDR2 is YFSETQ. Here the CDR3 DNA reads TGCGCCAGCAGCCTGGGGACTATAGATGAGCAGTTCTTC. It encodes CASSLGTIDEQFF.

The chain has TRBV15 and TRBJ1-1; a weak D match, TRBD1 (5 bases). The germline CDR1 and CDR2 sequences are LNHNV and YYDKDF (reference sequence). The V end lost 3 bases, the J end lost 4 bases, and 12 bases lay between the germline ends. This CDR3 is built from 14 residues. CDR3 bases: TGTGCCACCAGCAGGCCGGGACTTAGCACTGAAGCTTTCTTT. Encoded protein: CATSRPGLSTEAFF.

The gene calls are TRBV6-1 and TRBJ1-3; a possible D gene is TRBD1 (6 bases). Between the trimmed V and J ends, which lost 10 bases and 2 bases, there was a span of 18 bases. CDR3 length equals 15 residues. Germline assignment: CDR1 MNHNS and CDR2 SASEGT. The CDR3 region is CATYYGGGAGNTIYF. The DNA for the CDR3 is TGTGCCACCTACTACGGAGGGGGGGCTGGAAACACCATATATTTT.

The chain has TRBV5-1 and TRBJ2-5; D gene uncertain. The CDR3 is 15 amino acids. CDR1 and CDR2 (germline): SGHRS, YFSETQ. The V and J ends lost 1 base and 1 base respectively, with 11 bases between them. The CDR3 reads CASSLIVSGQETQYF. For the CDR3, the DNA is TGCGCCAGCAGCTTGATTGTCTCGGGCCAAGAGACCCAGTACTTC.

The sample holds a few counts of this clone. CDR3: CASSDQRPSYEQYF. The CDR3 DNA reads as TGCGCCAGCAGTGATCAGCGCCCCTCCTACGAGCAGTACTTC. The chain is built from TRBV10-2 and TRBJ2-7; no clear D gene. V lost 3 bases to trimming and J lost 0 bases, with 9 bases between them. CDR1 WSHSY and CDR2 SAAADI come from the germline V gene. This CDR3 contains 14 residues.

This chain links TRBV9 with TRBJ2-5; D is perhaps TRBD1 or TRBD2 (6 bases each). The CDR3 contains 14 residues. Germline V gene sequence: CDR1 SGDLS, CDR2 YYNGEE. Trimming stripped 4 bases from V and 9 bases from J, with 19 bases between. CDR3 region: CASSIKGGMDAQYF. For the CDR3, the DNA is TGTGCCAGCAGCATAAAGGGGGGAATGGATGCCCAGTACTTC. The entire variable domain, with the rest obtained from reference TRBV9 and TRBJ2-5, is as follows: DSGVTQTPKHLITATGQRVTLRCSPRSGDLSVYWYQQSLDQGLQFLIQYYNGEERAKGNILERFSAQQFPDLHSELNLSSLELGDSALYFCASSIKGGMDAQYFGPGTRLLVL.

Comment on this clone: This likely comes from a read error, as the CDR3 has no conserved phenylalanine or tryptophan at its end. The chain is built from TRBV2 and TRBJ1-4; D is unclear. This CDR3 has 13 residues. From germline, CDR1 is SNHLY and CDR2 FYNNEI. The CDR3, as DNA: TGCGCCAGCAGCCGAAAGAGATCTGAAAAACTGTTTCTT. It translates to CASSRKRSEKLFL.

A note on this clone: A read error may be the cause here, since a much bigger clone is one base away. J is TRBJ1-2 and V is TRBV5-6; maybe TRBD1 (6 bases). Deletions cut 7 bases from V and 8 bases from J, with 21 bases between. The CDR3 extends over 14 amino acids. Germline values: CDR1 SGHDT, CDR2 YYEEEE. The CDR3: CASAFPNRVRGYTF. CDR3 coding DNA: TGTGCCAGCGCCTTCCCCAACAGGGTGCGCGGCTACACCTTC.

A few counts support this clone. The V and J genes are TRBV28 and TRBJ1-4, with a weak D call TRBD1 (6 bases). There are 14 residues in the CDR3. Germline lookup yields CDR1 MDHEN and CDR2 SYDVKM. The V gene lost 6 bases and the J gene lost 7 bases, with 15 bases spanning the gap. The CDR3 is CASSYPGQSEKLFF. CDR3 DNA sequence: TGTGCCAGCAGCTATCCAGGACAGAGTGAAAAACTGTTTTTT.

The rearrangement links TRBV28 to TRBJ2-3; 7 bases are a match to TRBD2. From germline, CDR1 is MDHEN and CDR2 SYDVKM. The CDR3 contains 18 residues. The trim removed 5 bases at V and 3 bases at J, leaving 17 bases unmatched. This CDR3 reads CASSANWGGGGATDTQYF. CDR3 DNA: TGTGCCAGCAGTGCAAACTGGGGGGGTGGCGGAGCGACAGATACGCAGTATTTT. The full variable domain, rest sourced from reference TRBV28 and TRBJ2-3, is DVKVTQSSRYLVKRTGEKVFLECVQDMDHENMFWYRQDPGLGLRLIYFSYDVKMKEKGDIPEGYSVSREKKERFSLILESASTNQTSMYLCASSANWGGGGATDTQYFGPGTRLTVL.

V and J are TRBV28 and TRBJ2-1, with D possibly being TRBD1 (5 bases). Germline CDR1 MDHEN, CDR2 SYDVKM. The CDR3 is 12 residues long. With 6 bases removed from V and 10 bases from J, the gap between germline ends came to 13 bases. The CDR3 reads CASSASGPEQFF. The CDR3 coding sequence is TGTGCCAGCAGCGCTTCAGGGCCCGAGCAGTTCTTC. The variable domain in full, completed from reference TRBV28 and TRBJ2-1, reads DVKVTQSSRYLVKRTGEKVFLECVQDMDHENMFWYRQDPGLGLRLIYFSYDVKMKEKGDIPEGYSVSREKKERFSLILESASTNQTSMYLCASSASGPEQFFGPGTRLTVL.

This sequence joins TRBV2 and TRBJ2-3; 12 bases line up with TRBD2. This CDR3 has 17 residues. Germline assignment: CDR1 SNHLY and CDR2 FYNNEI. V dropped 5 bases and J dropped 3; count of bases not matched to a gene: 9. CDR3 coding DNA: TGTGCCAGCAGTCCCCGTAGGACTAGCGGGGCTACAGATACGCAGTATTTT. This encodes CASSPRRTSGATDTQYF.

In this sample, this clone turned up many times. The sample contains more than one DNA sequence encoding this CDR3. The rearrangement uses TRBV10-1 and TRBJ2-2, with 7 bases that match TRBD2. The trim removed 7 bases at V and 4 bases at J, leaving 3 bases unmatched. Germline V gene sequence: CDR1 WNHNN, CDR2 SYGVQD (reference sequence). The CDR3 extends over 13 amino acids. CDR3 coding DNA: TGCGCCAGCACACCGGGGGGCACCGGGGAGCTGTTTTTT. Its protein is CASTPGGTGELFF.

This clone was observed once. The chain links TRBV4-2 to TRBJ2-5; 8 bases map to TRBD2. The CDR3 has 18 amino acids. With 0 bases clipped from V and 7 bases from J, the junction kept 16 bases outside the gene matches. Germline V gives CDR1 LGHNA, CDR2 YNFKEQ. The CDR3 loop reads CASSQDLGRREGLGTQYF. In DNA, the CDR3 is TGTGCCAGCAGCCAAGATCTGGGGAGACGGGAGGGTCTGGGGACCCAGTACTTC.

The chain joins TRBV11-2 to TRBJ2-1; TRBD2 agrees at 8 bases. Germline CDR1 is SGHAT and CDR2 is FQNNGV. CDR3 length: 15 residues. Trimming removed 3 bases from V and 7 bases from J; junction bases left unmatched: 8. This CDR3 is CASSFSGAGENEQFF. The DNA of the CDR3 is TGTGCCAGCAGCTTTTCAGGAGCGGGAGAGAATGAGCAGTTCTTC.

This clone has more than one count but fewer than ten. The V call is TRBV30, the J call TRBJ2-2, with a tentative D call TRBD1 (5 bases). V lost 3 bases and J 1 base, leaving 12 bases between the germline ends. Germline CDR1 and CDR2: GTSNPN and SVGIG (reference sequence). This CDR3 has 15 residues. The CDR3 nucleotides read TGTGCCTGGAGAGCAGGGAACAAGAACACCGGGGAGCTGTTTTTT. Translation: CAWRAGNKNTGELFF.

This rearrangement joins TRBV28 to TRBJ2-7; 8 positions match TRBD2. This CDR3 region has 13 residues. Germline CDR1 and CDR2: MDHEN and SYDVKM. As DNA, the CDR3 is TGTGTTGTGAGCGGGAGAGTGTCCTACGAGCAGTACTTC. Translating it yields CVVSGRVSYEQYF.

This clone showed up just once. The chain employs TRBV6-5 and TRBJ2-7, with D perhaps TRBD1 (6 bases). CDR1 is MNHEY and CDR2 is SVGAGI in the germline V gene. V dropped 1 base and J dropped 8 bases, with 9 bases sitting between them. CDR3 length: 12 amino acids. CDR3 sequence (DNA): TGTGCCAGCAGTTACTTAGGGGGTAAGCAGTACTTC. Protein: CASSYLGGKQYF.

The chain uses TRBV5-1 and TRBJ1-5; TRBD1 aligns across 7 bases. V shed 4 bases, J shed 3 bases, and the junction held 7 bases outside the gene matches. This CDR3 spans 15 amino acids. The germline CDR1 and CDR2 sequences are SGHRS and YFSETQ. The CDR3 DNA reads TGCGCCAGCAGCCGTCTAGGGGGCGACAATCAGCCCCAGCATTTT. This translates into CASSRLGGDNQPQHF.